This T cell receptor beta chain is from a study of cytomegalovirus exposure and HLA in healthy donors. The PCR was carried out with 60 Vbeta primers and 13 Jbeta primers. Libraries were prepared by immunoSEQ multiplex PCR; TCRdb keeps only in-frame clonotypes and omits some of them. This sample carries about 150,000 clones, around 88% of them seen once, and the ten largest clones take approximately 2%. Concerning this clone: The antigen remains undetermined.

General study results and limits: For TCR beta chains, V- and J-gene trimming was later linked to a missense DCLRE1C variant. A later analysis linked some 17,000 TCR beta sequences to HLA alleles at 0.05 false discovery rate. According to the study, 160 or so TCR beta chains were cytomegalovirus-associated. In a later analysis, parvovirus B19, influenza, CMV and Epstein-Barr virus appeared linked to several top co-occurrence clusters.

The CDR3 totals 15 residues. V was pared by 0 bases and J by 5 bases, with 3 bases of the junction left unmatched. Per the germline V gene, CDR1 is SGHRS and CDR2 is YFSETQ. This TCR was recovered from a woman aged 18-29 years in good health and CMV-seronegative. The sequenced material came from PBMCs. V is TRBV5-1 and J is TRBJ2-3; 10 nucleotides agree with TRBD2. Written as DNA, the CDR3 is TGCGCCAGCAGCTTGGGCCTAGCGGGGGTAGATACGCAGTATTTT. Translating it yields CASSLGLAGVDTQYF.